The 10 T cell receptor beta chains presented below share a single source sample, sequenced in a study of memory CD4+ T cells and cytomegalovirus serostatus (dated by TCRdb to the late 2010s). A FACSAria II was used to sort memory CD4+ T cells, defined as single viable CD3+CD4+CD8-CD45RO+ cells. Receptor amplification or capture employed the immunoSEQ multiplex PCR assay. This is the immuneACCESS table as TCRdb keeps it, with only in-frame sequences that have V and J called. A part of the clones is gone; compared with another copy, unresolved V genes explain less than half, and the rest is unexplained. Recorded for this sample are about 41,000 clones; 79% of them occurred a single time. The ten largest clones capture 0.79% of the sample. The sequenced sample consisted of memory CD4+ T cells from blood. Receptors were obtained from an adult in good health and CMV-seronegative.

CDR3 sequence reads: CAISESGQGNSGNTIYF. The CDR3 coding sequence is TGTGCCATCAGTGAGTCTGGACAGGGCAACTCTGGAAACACCATATATTTT. The chain carries TRBV10-3 and TRBJ1-3, with 8 nucleotides matching TRBD1. Per the germline V gene, CDR1 is ENHRY and CDR2 is SYGVKD. The ends lost 0 bases at V and 0 bases at J; junction bases unmatched: 4. The CDR3 is made up of 17 amino acids.

Comments on this clone: This sample includes further DNA sequences coding for the same CDR3. The V call is TRBV5-4, the J call TRBJ1-4; 9 bases are a match to TRBD1. This CDR3 has 14 amino acids. The germline CDR1 and CDR2 sequences are SGHNT and YYREEE (reference sequence). The V and J ends lost 4 bases and 7 bases, in that order; junction bases with no gene match: 5. The CDR3 reads CASSLQGAAEKLFF. CDR3 in DNA: TGTGCCAGCAGCCTACAGGGGGCGGCTGAAAAACTGTTTTTT.

In DNA, the CDR3 is TGTGCCAGCAGACGGGGACAGGGGGCTGACACTGAAGCTTTCTTT. Translated: CASRRGQGADTEAFF. J is TRBJ1-1 and V is TRBV6-6, with 12 bases lining up with TRBD1. The CDR3 runs 15 residues. Germline V gene sequence: CDR1 MNHNY, CDR2 SVGAGI (reference sequence). V dropped 6 bases and J dropped 3; count of bases not matched to a gene: 5.

This chain uses TRBV6-1 with TRBJ2-3; D assignment may be TRBD1 or TRBD2 (6 bases each). The CDR3 contains 14 residues. Trimming left V 2 bases short and J 4 bases short, with 10 bases between. Germline values: CDR1 MNHNS, CDR2 SASEGT. DNA for the CDR3: TGTGCCAGCAGTGAAATGGGGGGCGCAGATACGCAGTATTTT. Protein product: CASSEMGGADTQYF.

The chain couples TRBV11-2 to TRBJ1-2; possibly TRBD1 for D (6 bases). Trimming cost V 0 bases and J 6 bases, with 11 bases left between them. The CDR3 length is 14 residues. In germline, CDR1 is SGHAT, CDR2 FQNNGV. The CDR3 nucleotides are TGTGCCAGCAGCTTAGAATGGGGGACAAATGGCTACACCTTC. Its protein product is CASSLEWGTNGYTF.

This clone was detected a few times. J is TRBJ2-7 and V is TRBV29-1; 9 positions agree with TRBD1. CDR1 is SQVTM, CDR2 ANQGSEA, per germline. The CDR3 is 13 residues long. The trim removed 4 bases at V and 7 bases at J, leaving 8 bases unmatched. The CDR3 protein is CSVVGFGQGEQYF. In nucleotides, the CDR3 is TGCAGCGTTGTAGGTTTCGGACAGGGGGAGCAGTACTTC.

This clone was observed a single time. The rearrangement joins TRBV4-3 to TRBJ2-5; D uncertain. V lost 0 bases and J 5 bases, leaving 7 bases between the germline ends. From germline, CDR1 is LGHNA and CDR2 YSLEER. The CDR3 spans 13 residues. In DNA, the CDR3 is TGCGCCAGCAGCCAAGATCGACGTGAGACCCAGTACTTC. Translating it yields CASSQDRRETQYF.

The chain carries TRBV7-9 and TRBJ2-3; 8 positions match TRBD2. CDR3 size: 14 residues. Germline CDR1 is SEHNR and CDR2 is FQNEAQ (reference sequence). V dropped 6 bases and J dropped 6; count of bases not matched to a gene: 8. CDR3 loop: CASSLSGGSDTQYF. The CDR3 region has the DNA TGTGCCAGCAGTCTCAGCGGGGGTTCGGATACGCAGTATTTT.

This clone has just a few counts. The chain employs TRBV30 and TRBJ1-1; D possibly corresponds to TRBD1 (6 bases). In germline, CDR1 is GTSNPN, CDR2 SVGIG (reference sequence). The CDR3 covers 14 residues. The V gene lost 2 bases and the J gene lost 4 bases, with 14 bases spanning the gap. CDR3 nucleotides: TGTGCCTGGAGTCGAGGCAGGGGTTTCACTGAAGCTTTCTTT. This translates into CAWSRGRGFTEAFF.

This chain connects TRBV30 to TRBJ1-1; D gene ambiguous. The CDR3 is 14 residues long. V shed 0 bases and J shed 6 bases, with 14 bases lying between them. Germline-derived CDR1 and CDR2 are GTSNPN and SVGIG (reference sequence). In DNA, the CDR3 is TGTGCCTGGAGTGTTTGGGAGCCAAGGGCTGAAGCTTTCTTT. The encoded protein is CAWSVWEPRAEAFF.